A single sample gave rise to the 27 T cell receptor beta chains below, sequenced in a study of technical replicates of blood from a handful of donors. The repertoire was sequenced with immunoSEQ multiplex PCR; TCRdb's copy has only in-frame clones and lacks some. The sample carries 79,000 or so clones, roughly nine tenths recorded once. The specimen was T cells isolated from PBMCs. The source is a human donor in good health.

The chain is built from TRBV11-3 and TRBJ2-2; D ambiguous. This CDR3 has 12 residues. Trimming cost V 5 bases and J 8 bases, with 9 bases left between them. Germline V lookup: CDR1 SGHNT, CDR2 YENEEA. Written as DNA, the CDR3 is TGTGCCAGCAGCACCCGACAAGGGGAGCTGTTTTTT. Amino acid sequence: CASSTRQGELFF.

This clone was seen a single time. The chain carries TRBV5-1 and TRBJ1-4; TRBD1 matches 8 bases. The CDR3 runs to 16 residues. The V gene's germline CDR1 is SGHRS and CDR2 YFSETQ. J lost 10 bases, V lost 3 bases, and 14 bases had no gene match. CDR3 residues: CASSSTTTGGDGKLFF. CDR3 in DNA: TGCGCCAGCAGCTCGACTACCACAGGGGGGGACGGAAAACTGTTTTTT.

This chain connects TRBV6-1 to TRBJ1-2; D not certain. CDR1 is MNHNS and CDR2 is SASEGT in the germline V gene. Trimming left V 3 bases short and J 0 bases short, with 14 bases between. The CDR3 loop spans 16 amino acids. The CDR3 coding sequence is TGTGCCAGCAGTGAGTCCCGCGGGCTAGCTAACTATGGCTACACCTTC. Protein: CASSESRGLANYGYTF.

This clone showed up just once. CDR3 bases: TGTGCCAGCAGCTCCGGGAGGGGCTCCTATGGCTACACCTTC. Translation gives CASSSGRGSYGYTF. The gene calls are TRBV2 and TRBJ1-2; D perhaps matches TRBD1 (5 bases). The CDR3 runs to 14 residues. Germline V gives CDR1 SNHLY, CDR2 FYNNEI. V was trimmed by 6 bases and J by 4 bases, leaving 15 bases between them.

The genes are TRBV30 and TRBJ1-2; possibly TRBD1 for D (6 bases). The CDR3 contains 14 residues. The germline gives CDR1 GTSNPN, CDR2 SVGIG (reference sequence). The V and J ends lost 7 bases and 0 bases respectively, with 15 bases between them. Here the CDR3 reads CAYTGTVPNYGYTF. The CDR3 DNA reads TGTGCCTATACAGGGACGGTTCCTAACTATGGCTACACCTTC.

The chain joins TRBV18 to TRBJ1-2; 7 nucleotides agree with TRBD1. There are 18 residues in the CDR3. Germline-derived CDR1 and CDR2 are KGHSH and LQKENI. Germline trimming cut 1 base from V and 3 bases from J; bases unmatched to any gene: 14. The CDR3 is CASSPQNPGQTPYYGYTF. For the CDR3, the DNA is TGTGCCAGCTCACCACAAAATCCGGGACAGACTCCCTACTATGGCTACACCTTC.

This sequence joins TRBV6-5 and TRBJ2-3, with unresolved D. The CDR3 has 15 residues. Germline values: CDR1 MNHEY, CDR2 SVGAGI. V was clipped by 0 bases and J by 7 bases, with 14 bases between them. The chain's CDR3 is CASSYSWLELNTQYF. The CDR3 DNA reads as TGTGCCAGCAGTTACTCTTGGCTAGAACTTAATACGCAGTATTTT.

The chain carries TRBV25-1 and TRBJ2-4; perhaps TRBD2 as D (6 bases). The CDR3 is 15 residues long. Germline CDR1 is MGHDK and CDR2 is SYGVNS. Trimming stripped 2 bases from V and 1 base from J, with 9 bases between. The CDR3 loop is CASSERAGAKNIQYF. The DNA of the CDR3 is TGTGCCAGCAGTGAACGCGCGGGGGCCAAAAACATTCAGTACTTC.

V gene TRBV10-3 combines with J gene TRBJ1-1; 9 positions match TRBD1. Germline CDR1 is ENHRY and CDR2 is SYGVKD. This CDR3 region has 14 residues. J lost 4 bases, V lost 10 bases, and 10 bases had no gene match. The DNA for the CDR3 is TGTGCCACCGAACAGGGGGCTAGAGGCACTGAAGCTTTCTTT. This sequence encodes CATEQGARGTEAFF.

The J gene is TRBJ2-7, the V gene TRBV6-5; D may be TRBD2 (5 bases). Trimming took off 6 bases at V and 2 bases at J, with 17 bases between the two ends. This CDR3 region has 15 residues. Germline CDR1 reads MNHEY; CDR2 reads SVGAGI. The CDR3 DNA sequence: TGTGCCAGCAGCCTAGAGCGGACGTCCCCCTACGAGCAGTACTTC. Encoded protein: CASSLERTSPYEQYF.

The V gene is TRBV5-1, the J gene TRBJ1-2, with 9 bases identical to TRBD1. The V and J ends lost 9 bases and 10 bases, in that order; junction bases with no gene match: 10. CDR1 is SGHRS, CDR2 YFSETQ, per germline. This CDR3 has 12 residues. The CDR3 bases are TGCGCCACCTCGACAGGGGGTGAGGACTACACCTTC. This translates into CATSTGGEDYTF.

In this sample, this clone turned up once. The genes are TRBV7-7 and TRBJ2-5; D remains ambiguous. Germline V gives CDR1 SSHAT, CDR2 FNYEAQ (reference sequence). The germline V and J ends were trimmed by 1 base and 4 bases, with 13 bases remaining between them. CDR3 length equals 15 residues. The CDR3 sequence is CASSLGSGVGETQYF. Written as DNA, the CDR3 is TGTGCCAGCAGCTTAGGGTCCGGAGTTGGAGAGACCCAGTACTTC.

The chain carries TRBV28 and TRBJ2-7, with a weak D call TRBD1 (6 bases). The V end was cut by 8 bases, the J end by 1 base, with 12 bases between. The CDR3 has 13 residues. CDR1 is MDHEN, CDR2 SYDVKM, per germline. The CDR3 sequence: CASGVGQSYEQYF. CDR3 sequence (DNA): TGTGCCAGCGGGGTAGGACAGTCCTACGAGCAGTACTTC.

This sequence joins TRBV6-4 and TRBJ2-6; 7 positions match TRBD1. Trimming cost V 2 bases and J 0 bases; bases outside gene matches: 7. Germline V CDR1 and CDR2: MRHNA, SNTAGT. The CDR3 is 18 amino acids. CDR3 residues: CASSDGQGVFSGANVLTF. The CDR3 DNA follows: TGTGCCAGCAGTGACGGTCAGGGGGTCTTCTCTGGGGCCAACGTCCTGACTTTC.

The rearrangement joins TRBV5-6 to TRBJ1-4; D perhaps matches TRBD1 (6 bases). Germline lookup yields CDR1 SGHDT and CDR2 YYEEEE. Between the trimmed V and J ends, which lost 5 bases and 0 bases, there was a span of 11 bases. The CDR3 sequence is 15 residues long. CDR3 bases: TGTGCCAGCAGGGAACAGGGAGCAACTAATGAAAAACTGTTTTTT. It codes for CASREQGATNEKLFF. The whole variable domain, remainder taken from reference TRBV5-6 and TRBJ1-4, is DAGVTQSPTHLIKTRGQQVTLRCSPKSGHDTVSWYQQALGQGPQFIFQYYEEEERQRGNFPDRFSGHQFPNYSSELNVNALLLGDSALYLCASREQGATNEKLFFGSGTQLSVL.

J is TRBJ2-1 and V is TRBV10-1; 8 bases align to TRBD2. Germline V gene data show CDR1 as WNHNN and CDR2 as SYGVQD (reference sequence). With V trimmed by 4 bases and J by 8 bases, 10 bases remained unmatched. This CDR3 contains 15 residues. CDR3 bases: TGCGCCAGCAGTGCCGGAGCGGGAGAGTTCCATGAGCAGTTCTTC. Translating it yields CASSAGAGEFHEQFF.

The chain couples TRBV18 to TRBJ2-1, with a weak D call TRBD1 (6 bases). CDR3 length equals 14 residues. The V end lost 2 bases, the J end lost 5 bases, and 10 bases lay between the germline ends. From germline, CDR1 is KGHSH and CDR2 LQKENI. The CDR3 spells CASSPRGSNNEQFF. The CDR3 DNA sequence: TGTGCCAGCTCACCAAGGGGGTCCAACAATGAGCAGTTCTTC.

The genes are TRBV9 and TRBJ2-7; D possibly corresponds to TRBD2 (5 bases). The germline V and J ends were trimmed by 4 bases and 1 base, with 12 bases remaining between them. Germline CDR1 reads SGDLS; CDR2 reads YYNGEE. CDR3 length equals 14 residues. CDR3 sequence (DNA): TGTGCCAGCAGCCCTATAGAGGGATCCTACGAGCAGTACTTC. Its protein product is CASSPIEGSYEQYF.

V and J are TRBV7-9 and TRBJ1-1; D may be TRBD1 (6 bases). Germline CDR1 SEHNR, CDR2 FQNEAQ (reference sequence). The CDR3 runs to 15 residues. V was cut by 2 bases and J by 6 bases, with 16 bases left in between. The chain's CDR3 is CASSLTQTGRPEAFF. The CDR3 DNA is TGTGCCAGCAGCTTAACCCAGACAGGTAGGCCTGAAGCTTTCTTT.

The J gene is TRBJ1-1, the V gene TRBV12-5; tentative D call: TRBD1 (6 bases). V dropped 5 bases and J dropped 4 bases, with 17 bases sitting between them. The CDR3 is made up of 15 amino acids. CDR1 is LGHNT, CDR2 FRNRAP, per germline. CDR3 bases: TGTGCTAGTGGTCCACTACAGGGTTCGGGCACTGAAGCTTTCTTT. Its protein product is CASGPLQGSGTEAFF. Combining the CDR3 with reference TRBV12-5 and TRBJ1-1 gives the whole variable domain DARVTQTPRHKVTEMGQEVTMRCQPILGHNTVFWYRQTMMQGLELLAYFRNRAPLDDSGMPKDRFSAEMPDATLATLKIQPSEPRDSAVYFCASGPLQGSGTEAFFGQGTRLTVV.

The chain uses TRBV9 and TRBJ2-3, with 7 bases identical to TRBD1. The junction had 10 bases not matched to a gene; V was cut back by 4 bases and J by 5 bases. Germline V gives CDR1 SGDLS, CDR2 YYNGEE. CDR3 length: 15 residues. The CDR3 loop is CASSPGDSPGDTQYF. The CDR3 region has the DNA TGTGCCAGCAGCCCCGGGGACAGTCCAGGAGATACGCAGTATTTT.

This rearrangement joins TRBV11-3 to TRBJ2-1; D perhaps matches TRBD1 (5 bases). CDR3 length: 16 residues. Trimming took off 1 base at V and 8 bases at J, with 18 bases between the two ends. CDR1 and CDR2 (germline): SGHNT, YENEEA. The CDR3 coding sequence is TGTGCCAGCAGCTTAGGCCCAGGGCTGGAACAACATGAGCAGTTCTTC. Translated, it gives CASSLGPGLEQHEQFF.

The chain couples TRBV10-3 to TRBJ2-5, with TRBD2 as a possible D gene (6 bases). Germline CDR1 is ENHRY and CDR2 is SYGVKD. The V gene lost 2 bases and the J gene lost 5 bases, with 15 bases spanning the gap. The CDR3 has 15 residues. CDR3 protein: CAISENGRASETQYF. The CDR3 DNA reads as TGTGCCATCAGTGAGAACGGGAGAGCCAGTGAGACCCAGTACTTC.

The CDR3 loop is CAISESASGNFREQFF. The CDR3 nucleotides are TGTGCCATCAGTGAGTCGGCTAGCGGGAACTTTCGTGAGCAGTTCTTC. The rearrangement uses TRBV10-3 and TRBJ2-1; 9 nucleotides match TRBD2. CDR1 and CDR2 from the germline V gene are ENHRY and SYGVKD. V was pared by 0 bases and J by 9 bases, with 9 bases of the junction left unmatched. The CDR3 is 16 amino acids.

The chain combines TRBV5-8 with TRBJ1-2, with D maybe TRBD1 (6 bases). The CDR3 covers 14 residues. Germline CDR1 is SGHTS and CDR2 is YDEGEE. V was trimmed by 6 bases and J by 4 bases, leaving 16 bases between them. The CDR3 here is CASTVAGGGYGYTF. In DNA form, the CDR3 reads TGTGCCAGCACCGTGGCGGGGGGCGGCTATGGCTACACCTTC.

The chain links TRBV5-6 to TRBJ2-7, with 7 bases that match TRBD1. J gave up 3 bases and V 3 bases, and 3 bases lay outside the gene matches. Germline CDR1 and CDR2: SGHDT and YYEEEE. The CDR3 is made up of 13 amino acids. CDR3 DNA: TGTGCCAGCAGCTACCGGGACAGCTACGAGCAGTACTTC. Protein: CASSYRDSYEQYF.

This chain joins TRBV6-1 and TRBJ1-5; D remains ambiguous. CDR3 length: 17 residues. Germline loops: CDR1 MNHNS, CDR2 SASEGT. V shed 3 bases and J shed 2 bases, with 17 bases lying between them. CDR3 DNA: TGTGCCAGCAGTGAGAATGTGGGTGCCGGGGGCAATCAGCCCCAGCATTTT. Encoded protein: CASSENVGAGGNQPQHF.